Given below is one T cell receptor beta chain in context. Its matching antigen is unknown. Germline assignment: CDR1 KGHDR and CDR2 SFDVKD. The CDR3 runs to 14 residues. J lost 6 bases, V lost 3 bases, and 3 bases had no gene match. The data were obtained in a study of T-cell memory formation after mild COVID-19. Study overall: TCR clusters were largely donor specific. The study's findings and limits: Later expanders leaned toward CD4+, whereas clones contracting from day 15 to 85 were balanced CD4/CD8.

Constant-segment-primed 5'RACE gave TCR alpha and TCR beta cDNA libraries with sample barcodes and UMIs. One entry per CDR3 protein results from TCRdb running MiXCR on the 5' RACE reads. The sample records approximately 260,000 distinct CDR3 sequences, roughly a sixth being singletons. V and J are TRBV24-1 and TRBJ1-5; 8 bases map to TRBD1. This TCR was recovered from a man younger than 30 who had mild COVID-19 (a few samples of this study predate the infection). Cell type and time point are not known. Sample: PBMCs or a T cell subset sorted from them (not recorded which). This CDR3 is CATSDGQGSQPQHF. In DNA form, the CDR3 reads TGTGCCACCAGTGATGGACAGGGAAGTCAGCCCCAGCATTTT.